This T cell receptor beta chain was identified during a study of Ad26.COV2.S vaccination and SARS-CoV-2 variants (dated by TCRdb to 2020 to 2023). The study in broad terms: Vaccine-arm donors were drawn from COV1001, a multicentre, randomized, double-blind, placebo-controlled phase I-IIa trial of Ad26.COV2.S in healthy adults. Ad26.COV2.S was administered intramuscularly at a dose of 5x10^10 or 1x10^11 viral particles, either as one shot or as two shots given 56 days apart. The specificity and breadth of SARS-CoV-2-reactive T cell receptors after Ad26.COV2.S vaccination were assessed by TCRbeta repertoire sequencing. A total of around 32 samples were included in the TCR-sequenced set, comprising around 19 Ad26.COV2.S vaccine recipients, 5 placebo recipients and 8 SARS-CoV-2 convalescent individuals. Trial participants were randomized into five groups of five: low-dose or high-dose Ad26.COV2.S given once or twice, or placebo on both occasions. Blinding of investigators to trial group allocation was maintained during experiments and outcome assessment.

The immunoSEQ Assay was the method used to sequence TCRbeta CDR3 regions. After extraction, genomic DNA underwent amplification by bias-controlled multiplex PCR, followed by high-throughput sequencing. The published analysis was carried out like this. To quantify the absolute abundance of every unique TCRbeta CDR3 region, sequences were collapsed and filtered. T cell fraction was estimated by normalizing TCRbeta template counts to usable DNA, with usable DNA measured through amplification of reference genes found in all nucleated cells. Repertoire TCRs were annotated as SARS-CoV-2-specific when V gene, CDR3 amino acid sequence and J gene were exactly matched to a known reactive TCR set. MIRA supplied the reference SARS-CoV-2 TCR set, which was filtered for enrichment in COVID-19-positive ImmuneCODE repertoires so that public or cross-reactive TCRs were removed. Based on the MIRA antigens, annotated TCRs were further analysed at the level of specific ORF or position within ORF. Breadth was defined as the number of annotated unique rearrangements divided by the total number of unique productive rearrangements, and depth was defined as the summed frequency of the annotated unique rearrangements. Two-sided Wilcoxon rank-sum tests were applied when comparing TCR breadth between groups. Here the immuneACCESS table is served through TCRdb, limited to in-frame sequences with V and J called. Missing clones are a known gap in these copies; in checked studies unresolved V genes cover under half, and the rest lacks a known reason. From that table come the V and J calls and clone size; the DNA was used to work out D and trimming. Counted in this sample were about 390,000 clones; roughly nine tenths of them appeared once. Together, the top ten hold roughly 3% of the sample.

CDR1 and CDR2 (SGHTA, FQGNSA) derive from the germline V gene. Deletion took 5 bases off V and 0 bases off J, with a span of 11 bases between the germline ends. Reading from cysteine to phenylalanine, the CDR3 counts 14 amino acids. Just the 42-base CDR3 DNA is kept, in frame starting at base 1. This specimen's treatment or condition label, interpreted: around 19 received Ad26.COV2.S at low or high dose, single or two shots; 5 received placebo; per-sample allocation not given. For vaccine and placebo recipients, the sequenced repertoires came from samples collected on day 63 after the first injection. Cohort 1b enrolled 25 adults aged 18-55 years at a single site in Boston, USA, between 29 July and 7 August 2020. As a vaccine, Ad26.COV2.S was a replication-incompetent adenovirus type 26 vector that expressed a prefusion-stabilized SARS-CoV-2 spike protein derived from the original Wuhan strain. A word on this clone: Its recognized antigen is unknown. No base quality values were provided; no much bigger clone lies one nucleotide off.

The paper as a whole reports these results and caveats: Spike-specific TCR breadth was higher in Ad26.COV2.S recipients than in placebo recipients (P = 0.0014). It was noted by the authors that total T cell responses may have been underestimated by the TCR breadth and depth analyses. The study was not powered for comparison of responses between vaccine doses or regimens. After vaccination, spike-specific CD8+ and CD4+ T cell responses were reported to show substantial breadth. Non-spike TCR breadth was comparable between vaccine and placebo recipients, consistent with the vaccine containing only spike.

Rearrangement joined TRBV7-2 to TRBJ2-7, with no confident D gene call. The clonotype comes from a person between 18 and 59 years old who received the Ad26.COV2.S COVID-19 vaccine or a placebo. Specimen: peripheral blood, collected in a trial of Ad26.COV2.S vaccine versus placebo. The bases read TGTGCCAGCAGCGCATACCGGACCTCCTACGAGCAGTACTTC. It specifies CASSAYRTSYEQYF.